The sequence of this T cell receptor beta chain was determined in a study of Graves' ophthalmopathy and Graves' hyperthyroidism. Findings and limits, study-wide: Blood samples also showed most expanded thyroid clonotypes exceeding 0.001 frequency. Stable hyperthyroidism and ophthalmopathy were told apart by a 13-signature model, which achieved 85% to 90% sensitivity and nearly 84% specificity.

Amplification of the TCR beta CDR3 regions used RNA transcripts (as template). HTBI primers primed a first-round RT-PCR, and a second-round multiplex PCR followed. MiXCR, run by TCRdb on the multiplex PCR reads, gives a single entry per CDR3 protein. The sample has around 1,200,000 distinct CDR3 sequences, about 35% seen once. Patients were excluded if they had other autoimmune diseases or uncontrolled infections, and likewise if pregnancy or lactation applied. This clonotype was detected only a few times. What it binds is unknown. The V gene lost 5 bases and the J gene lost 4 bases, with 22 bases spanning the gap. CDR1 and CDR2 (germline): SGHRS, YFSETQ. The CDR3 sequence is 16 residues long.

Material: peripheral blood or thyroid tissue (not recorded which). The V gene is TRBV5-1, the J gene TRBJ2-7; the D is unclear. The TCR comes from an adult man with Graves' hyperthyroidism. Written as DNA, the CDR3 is TGCGCCAGCAGACGAGGAGTCACCTCCTCTGGGTACGAGCAGTACTTC. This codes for CASRRGVTSSGYEQYF.